The present entry profiles one T cell receptor beta chain with its context. Its target is not known. This specimen belongs to a study of T cells in Graves' hyperthyroidism and ophthalmopathy. General study results and limits: Most thyroid-expanded clonotypes above 0.001 were also found in blood.

This CDR3 is built from 16 residues. Trimming took 0 bases from V and 5 from J, leaving 14 bases between them. Germline V gene lookup returns CDR1 SGHTS and CDR2 YDEGEE. Regions amplified from RNA transcripts were the TCR beta CDR3 regions. HTBI primers were the set used in a first-round RT-PCR of the TCR CDR3. One entry per CDR3 protein results from TCRdb running MiXCR on the multiplex PCR reads. The repertoire consists of under 300,000 distinct CDR3 sequences, with roughly an eighth occurring once and the leading ten covering under 8%. Researchers barred patients who had uncontrolled infection, other autoimmune disease, pregnancy or lactation. Clinical symptoms, serum thyroxine and TRAb, thyroid ultrasound and orbital computed tomography together formed the diagnostic basis.

Material: blood. This chain connects TRBV5-8 to TRBJ2-2; a possible D gene is TRBD1 (5 bases). This clonotype was obtained from a woman aged 40 to 49 with Graves' hyperthyroidism. DNA of the CDR3: TGTGCCAGCAGCTTGGCCCCCAGGGCGTGGACCGGGGAGCTGTTTTTT. Protein: CASSLAPRAWTGELFF.